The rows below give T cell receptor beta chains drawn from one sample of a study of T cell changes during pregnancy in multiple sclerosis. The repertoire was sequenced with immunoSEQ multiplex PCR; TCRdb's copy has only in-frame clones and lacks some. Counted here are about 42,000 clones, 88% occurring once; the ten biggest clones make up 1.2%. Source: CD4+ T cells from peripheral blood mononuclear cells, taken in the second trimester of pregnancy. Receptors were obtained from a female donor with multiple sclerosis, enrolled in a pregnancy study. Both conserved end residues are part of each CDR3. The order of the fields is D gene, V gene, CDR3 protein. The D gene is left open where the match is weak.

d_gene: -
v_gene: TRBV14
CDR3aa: CASSQVTPGNEQFF

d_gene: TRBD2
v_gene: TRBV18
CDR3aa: CASSPVKAGKQFF

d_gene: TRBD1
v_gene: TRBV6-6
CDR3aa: CASSQTGIGNTIYF

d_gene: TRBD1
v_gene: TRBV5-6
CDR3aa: CASSLFFSGTGTYEQYF

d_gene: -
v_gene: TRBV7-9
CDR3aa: CASSLGAYTDTQYF

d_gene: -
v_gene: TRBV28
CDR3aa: CASNNIGDGYTF

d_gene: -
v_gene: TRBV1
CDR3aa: CTSSQEGTGVGSPLHF

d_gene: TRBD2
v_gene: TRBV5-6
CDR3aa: CVSSLILAGAPGEQFF

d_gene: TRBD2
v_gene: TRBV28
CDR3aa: CASSLSGLAGGHSYNEQFF

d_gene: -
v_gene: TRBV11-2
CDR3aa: CASSLGGGSGLYEKLFF

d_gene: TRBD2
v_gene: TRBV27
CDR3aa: CASSFFGASGIYEQYF

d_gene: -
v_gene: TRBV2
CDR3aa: CASTSGPGNTIYF

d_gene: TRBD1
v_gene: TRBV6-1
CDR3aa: CASSETTHSGGYGYTF

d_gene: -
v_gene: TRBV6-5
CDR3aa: CASSPLSRNTGELFF

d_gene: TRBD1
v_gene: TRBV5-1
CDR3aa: CATTAAGGRTDTQYF

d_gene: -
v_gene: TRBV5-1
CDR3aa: CASSWGGTGGYEQYF

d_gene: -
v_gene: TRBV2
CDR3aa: CASSEDPGVGYGYTF

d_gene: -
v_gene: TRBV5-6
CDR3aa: CASSFGVYEQYF

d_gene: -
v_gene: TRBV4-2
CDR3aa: CASSQDQNQKQYF

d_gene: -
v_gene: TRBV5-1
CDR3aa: CASSLGHRGASTGELFF

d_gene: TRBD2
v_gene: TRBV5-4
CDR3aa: CASSLEAGGQETQYF

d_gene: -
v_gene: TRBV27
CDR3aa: CASSLAVGRSTDTQYF

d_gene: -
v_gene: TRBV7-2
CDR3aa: CASSLIIAASYNEQFF

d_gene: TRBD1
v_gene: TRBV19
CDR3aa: CASSIGQGPNYGYTF

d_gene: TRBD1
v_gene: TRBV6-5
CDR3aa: CASSRGTAYGYTF

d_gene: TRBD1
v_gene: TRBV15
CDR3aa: CATSSGPRQGTEAFF

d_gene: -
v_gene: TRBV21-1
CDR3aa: CASSKKKAETDRGSSGANVLTF

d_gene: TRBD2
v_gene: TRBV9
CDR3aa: CASSVGTRYEQFF

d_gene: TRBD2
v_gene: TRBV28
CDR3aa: CASSYSELAAITTYNEQFF

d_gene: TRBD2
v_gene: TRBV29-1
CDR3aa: CSVGLAGGPNEQFF

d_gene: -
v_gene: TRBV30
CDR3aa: CAWSDGGTYEQYF

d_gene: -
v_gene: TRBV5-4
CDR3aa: CASSFDRAYNEQFF

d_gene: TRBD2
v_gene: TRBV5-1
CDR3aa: CASGPDGGTGELFF

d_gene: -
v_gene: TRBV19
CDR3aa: CASSISGGSNTEAFF

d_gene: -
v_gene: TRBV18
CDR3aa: CASSPMGGGVGNQPQHF

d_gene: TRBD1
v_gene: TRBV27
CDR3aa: CASSLLTGANTGELFF

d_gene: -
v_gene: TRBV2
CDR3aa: CASSEQGGISNEQFF

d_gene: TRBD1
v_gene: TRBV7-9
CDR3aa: CASSSGQVYGYTF

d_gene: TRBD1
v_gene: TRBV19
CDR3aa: CASKTGQGIGAGELFF

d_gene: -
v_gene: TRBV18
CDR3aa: CASSPPGDNTQYF

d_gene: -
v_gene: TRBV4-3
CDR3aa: CASSQGGRTDTQYF

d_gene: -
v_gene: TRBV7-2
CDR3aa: CASSLDPGLYEQYF

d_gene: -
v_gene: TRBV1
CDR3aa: CTSSQDRLLGRSTDTQYF

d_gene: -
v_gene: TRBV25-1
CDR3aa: CASSEFGGNQPQHF

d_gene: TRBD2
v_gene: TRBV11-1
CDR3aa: CASSSSGSGALAKNIQYF

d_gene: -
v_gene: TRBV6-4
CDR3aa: CASLPVPGRSYNEQFF

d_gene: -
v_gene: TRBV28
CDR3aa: CASSFERGGRNTEAFF

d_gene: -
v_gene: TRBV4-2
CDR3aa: CASSQDQADTQYF

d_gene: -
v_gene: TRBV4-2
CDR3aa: CASSQGESSSYNEQFF

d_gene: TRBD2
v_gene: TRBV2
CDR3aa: CASSETGLAGGSYNEQFF

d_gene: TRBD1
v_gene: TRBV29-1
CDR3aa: CSVGVRGRDDEQYF

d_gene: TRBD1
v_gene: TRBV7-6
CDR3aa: CASSLATGTAIGNEQFF

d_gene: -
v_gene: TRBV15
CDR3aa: CATSRGGGTGSYEQFF

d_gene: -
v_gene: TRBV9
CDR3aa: CASSVIAHVGSEAFF